Described below is a single T cell receptor (beta chain) sequence and its context. As yet, its antigen is unknown. Exposure to brentuximab vedotin varied, and each patient had relapsed following autologous stem cell transplantation. CDR3 size: 14 residues. The germline V gene has CDR1 LGHNA and CDR2 YSLEER. The V and J ends lost 2 bases and 8 bases respectively, with 13 bases between them. These data come from a study of PD-1 blockade in classical Hodgkin lymphoma. Turning to the study itself: The study gave patients nivolumab 3 mg/kg intravenously every 2 weeks. Study-wide results and limits: Healthy donors reportedly exceeded newly diagnosed patients in baseline TCR diversity.

Using immunoSEQ multiplex PCR, the repertoire was profiled, and TCRdb retains in-frame clones only, with some absent. Found here are about 75,000 clones, more than 85% of them singletons; the top ten hold approximately 8.2%. The specimen was peripheral blood mononuclear cells (PBMCs), collected at baseline. The sequence came from a human donor with classical Hodgkin lymphoma. The chain employs TRBV4-3 and TRBJ2-1; D gene uncertain. CDR3 sequence reads: CASSQTRGLDEQFF. CDR3 in DNA: TGCGCCAGCAGCCAAACGAGAGGTTTGGATGAGCAGTTCTTC.